A selection of T cell receptor beta chains follows, all from one sample in a study of cytomegalovirus exposure and HLA in healthy donors. Using immunoSEQ multiplex PCR, the repertoire was profiled, and TCRdb retains in-frame clones only, with some absent. The profile shows some 200,000 clones, about 79% of them singletons. Sequenced input: PBMCs. The receptors here all came from a man aged 18 to 29 in good health and CMV-seronegative. The CDR3 runs from the conserved cysteine through the conserved F or W. A D gene is named only where the DNA matches it firmly. Clone size, where shown, is once, few, many, or a class for clones that have expanded.

abundance	d_gene	v_gene	j_gene	CDR3aa	CDR3nt
NA	TRBD1	TRBV5-1	TRBJ1-2	CASSSTRDRDEAFGYTF	TGCGCCAGCAGCTCGACCCGGGACAGGGACGAAGCTTTTGGCTACACCTTC
medium-sized	TRBD2	TRBV4-2	TRBJ2-2	CASSTLGGRNTGELFF	TGTGCCAGCAGCACCCTGGGAGGGCGGAACACCGGGGAGCTGTTTTTT
NA	NA	TRBV27	TRBJ2-3	CASSATSGSKDTQYF	TGTGCCAGCAGCGCCACTAGTGGGAGTAAAGATACGCAGTATTTT
few	TRBD1	TRBV7-9	TRBJ1-1	CASSFTGDSNTEAFF	TGTGCCAGCAGCTTTACGGGGGACAGCAACACTGAAGCTTTCTTT
NA	NA	TRBV6-6	TRBJ1-1	CASSQTAMNTEAFF	TGTGCCAGCAGTCAGACAGCGATGAACACTGAAGCTTTCTTT
few	TRBD1	TRBV6-5	TRBJ1-2	CASSFVSGTGGGYTF	TGTGCCAGCAGTTTTGTCTCCGGGACAGGGGGCGGCTACACCTTC
NA	TRBD2	TRBV7-6	TRBJ2-5	CASSLDQVGGQYF	TGTGCCAGCAGCTTAGATCAGGTCGGGGGGCAGTACTTC
NA	TRBD2	TRBV18	TRBJ2-5	CASLPGGGETQYF	TGTGCCAGCCTCCCGGGGGGAGGAGAGACCCAGTACTTC
NA	NA	TRBV9	TRBJ2-7	CASSVGEAYEQYF	TGTGCCAGCAGCGTAGGGGAGGCCTACGAGCAGTACTTC
NA	NA	TRBV5-4	TRBJ1-1	CASSLDSNTEAFF	TGTGCCAGCAGCTTGGACTCGAACACTGAAGCTTTCTTT
few	TRBD1	TRBV15	TRBJ2-3	CATSKPGQGIDTQYF	TGTGCCACCAGCAAACCGGGACAGGGGATAGATACGCAGTATTTT
NA	NA	TRBV4-3	TRBJ1-6	CASSQDLAGKPLHF	TGCGCCAGCAGCCAAGATTTGGCAGGAAAACCCCTCCACTTT
NA	NA	TRBV29-1	TRBJ2-3	CSVDFRTILQDTQYF	TGCAGCGTTGATTTTAGGACTATCCTGCAAGATACGCAGTATTTT
NA	TRBD1	TRBV5-1	TRBJ1-4	CASKKTGDNEKLFF	TGCGCCAGCAAAAAGACAGGGGATAATGAAAAACTGTTTTTT
NA	TRBD1	TRBV6-6	TRBJ2-7	CASSYSRQGDHYEQYF	TGTGCCAGCAGTTACTCGAGACAGGGGGACCACTACGAGCAGTACTTC
NA	TRBD1	TRBV27	TRBJ2-2	CASRGTGNTGELFF	TGTGCCAGCAGAGGGACAGGAAACACCGGGGAGCTGTTTTTT
NA	NA	TRBV2	TRBJ1-1	CASSEGDRNTEAFF	TGTGCCAGCAGTGAAGGAGACAGGAACACTGAAGCTTTCTTT
NA	TRBD2	TRBV6-5	TRBJ2-5	CASSHSGMGEETQYF	TGTGCCAGCAGTCATAGCGGGATGGGCGAAGAGACCCAGTACTTC
NA	NA	TRBV6-5	TRBJ2-7	CASSSDYWQYF	TGTGCCAGCAGTTCAGATTATTGGCAGTACTTC
NA	TRBD2	TRBV7-7	TRBJ2-7	CASSSGLARGEQYF	TGTGCTAGCAGCTCGGGACTAGCGCGGGGCGAGCAGTACTTC
NA	TRBD2	TRBV9	TRBJ2-2	CASSVERLAGRGGELFF	TGTGCCAGCAGCGTAGAGCGGCTAGCGGGAAGGGGCGGGGAGCTGTTTTTT
once	NA	TRBV19	TRBJ2-1	CASSISGSYNEQFF	TGTGCCAGTAGTATCAGCGGGTCCTACAATGAGCAGTTCTTC
NA	NA	TRBV7-8	TRBJ1-2	CASSLGTGTGGYTF	TGTGCCAGCAGCTTAGGTACAGGGACCGGTGGCTACACCTTC
NA	NA	TRBV6-1	TRBJ1-1	CASSELVGGANNEAFF	TGTGCCAGCAGTGAATTGGTTGGGGGCGCGAATAATGAAGCTTTCTTT
once	NA	TRBV6-5	TRBJ1-1	CASTQTGSNTEAFF	TGTGCCAGCACCCAGACAGGAAGCAACACTGAAGCTTTCTTT
NA	TRBD2	TRBV5-6	TRBJ2-7	CASSPVWGGSYEQYF	TGTGCCAGCAGCCCCGTCTGGGGGGGCTCCTACGAGCAGTACTTC
NA	NA	TRBV7-2	TRBJ2-1	CASSPREKEQFF	TGTGCCAGCAGCCCCCGGGAAAAAGAGCAGTTCTTC
NA	NA	TRBV14	TRBJ1-1	CASSHGAFHTEAFF	TGTGCCAGCAGCCATGGGGCTTTTCACACTGAAGCTTTCTTT
NA	NA	TRBV10-2	TRBJ1-1	CASSLGLNTEAFF	TGCGCCAGCAGTCTGGGGCTGAACACTGAAGCTTTCTTT
NA	TRBD1	TRBV9	TRBJ2-7	CASSVVAGGGTYEQYF	TGTGCCAGCAGCGTAGTGGCAGGGGGCGGAACCTACGAGCAGTACTTC
NA	TRBD1	TRBV28	TRBJ2-7	CASSSIGTGYYEQYF	TGTGCCAGCAGTTCCATCGGGACAGGCTACTACGAGCAGTACTTC
NA	TRBD1	TRBV29-1	TRBJ2-5	CSVTGDGETQYF	TGCAGCGTTACAGGGGATGGAGAGACCCAGTACTTC
few	NA	TRBV27	TRBJ2-7	CASSHRETYEQYF	TGTGCCAGCAGCCACAGGGAGACCTACGAGCAGTACTTC
NA	NA	TRBV25-1	TRBJ1-3	CASSEGQRNIYF	TGTGCCAGCAGTGAGGGACAACGCAACATATATTTT
NA	NA	TRBV19	TRBJ1-1	CASTQGNTEAFF	TGTGCCAGTACCCAGGGGAACACTGAAGCTTTCTTT
NA	TRBD1	TRBV27	TRBJ2-2	CASSSPGQGSTGELFF	TGTGCCAGCAGTTCCCCGGGACAGGGCTCCACCGGGGAGCTGTTTTTT
NA	TRBD2	TRBV11-1	TRBJ2-1	CASSLAGGEQFF	TGTGCCAGCAGCTTAGCGGGGGGGGAGCAGTTCTTC
NA	TRBD2	TRBV11-3	TRBJ2-5	CASSHGTSGIQETQYF	TGTGCCAGCAGCCACGGGACTAGCGGAATTCAAGAGACCCAGTACTTC
few	NA	TRBV7-2	TRBJ2-3	CASSLGSSADTQYF	TGTGCCAGCAGCTTAGGATCGTCGGCAGATACGCAGTATTTT
NA	TRBD1	TRBV6-5	TRBJ2-1	CASSNGQGRYNEQFF	TGTGCCAGCAGTAACGGACAGGGCCGGTACAATGAGCAGTTCTTC
NA	TRBD1	TRBV5-1	TRBJ2-3	CASSVAGQASDTQYF	TGCGCCAGCAGCGTTGCCGGACAGGCTTCAGATACGCAGTATTTT
few	TRBD1	TRBV19	TRBJ2-3	CASSIRQGGTDTQYF	TGTGCCAGTAGTATAAGGCAGGGGGGCACAGATACGCAGTATTTT
NA	NA	TRBV19	TRBJ1-1	CASSIPGLRTEAFF	TGTGCCAGTAGTATCCCCGGGTTGAGAACTGAAGCTTTCTTT
NA	NA	TRBV7-9	TRBJ1-2	CSSSSTEGDYGYTF	TGTTCCAGCAGCTCGACGGAGGGCGACTATGGCTACACCTTC
NA	NA	TRBV10-1	TRBJ1-6	CASSESKFGADSPLHF	TGCGCCAGCAGTGAGTCGAAATTTGGTGCAGATTCACCCCTCCACTTT
NA	NA	TRBV15	TRBJ2-6	CATSSVSGANVLTF	TGTGCCACCAGCAGCGTCTCTGGGGCCAACGTCCTGACTTTC
NA	TRBD1	TRBV27	TRBJ1-1	CASSPLLQGLATEAFF	TGTGCCAGCAGTCCACTTCTACAGGGGCTCGCCACTGAAGCTTTCTTT
NA	TRBD2	TRBV11-2	TRBJ2-2	CASSLRGGPGRIDTGELFF	TGTGCCAGCAGCTTAAGGGGAGGGCCCGGGAGAATCGACACCGGGGAGCTGTTTTTT
NA	NA	TRBV30	TRBJ1-1	CAWSVLSGEAFF	TGTGCCTGGAGTGTACTGTCAGGGGAAGCTTTCTTT
NA	TRBD1	TRBV27	TRBJ1-5	CASSGDRDQPQHF	TGTGCCAGCAGCGGGGACAGGGATCAGCCCCAGCATTTT
NA	NA	TRBV7-2	TRBJ1-2	CASSLTPTGSEGYTF	TGTGCCAGCAGCTTAACTCCGACGGGATCGGAGGGCTACACCTTC
few	NA	TRBV7-2	TRBJ1-4	CASSLGANNEKLFF	TGTGCCAGCAGCTTGGGGGCGAATAATGAAAAACTGTTTTTT
NA	NA	TRBV5-1	TRBJ2-2	CASSPQGQQTGELFF	TGCGCCAGCAGCCCACAGGGACAACAGACCGGGGAGCTGTTTTTT
NA	NA	TRBV5-5	TRBJ1-5	CASSLGLSSNQPQHF	TGTGCCAGCAGCCTGGGGCTGTCAAGCAATCAGCCCCAGCATTTT
NA	TRBD1	TRBV29-1	TRBJ1-2	CSVDPGQTNYGYTF	TGCAGCGTTGACCCGGGACAGACTAACTATGGCTACACCTTC
NA	NA	TRBV21-1	TRBJ1-5	CASKPFRDRGARGRSPNQPQHF	TGTGCCAGCAAACCTTTCCGGGACAGGGGGGCGAGGGGGCGCTCCCCCAATCAGCCCCAGCATTTT
few	TRBD1	TRBV7-9	TRBJ1-4	CASSLAVLDRANEKLFF	TGTGCCAGCAGCTTAGCGGTCCTGGACAGGGCCAATGAAAAACTGTTTTTT
NA	TRBD2	TRBV7-8	TRBJ2-3	CASIESRTSGPRGTDTQYF	TGTGCCAGCATCGAGTCACGGACTAGCGGGCCGAGAGGCACAGATACGCAGTATTTT
NA	NA	TRBV30	TRBJ1-2	CAWSATEYGYTF	TGTGCCTGGAGTGCTACAGAGTATGGCTACACCTTC